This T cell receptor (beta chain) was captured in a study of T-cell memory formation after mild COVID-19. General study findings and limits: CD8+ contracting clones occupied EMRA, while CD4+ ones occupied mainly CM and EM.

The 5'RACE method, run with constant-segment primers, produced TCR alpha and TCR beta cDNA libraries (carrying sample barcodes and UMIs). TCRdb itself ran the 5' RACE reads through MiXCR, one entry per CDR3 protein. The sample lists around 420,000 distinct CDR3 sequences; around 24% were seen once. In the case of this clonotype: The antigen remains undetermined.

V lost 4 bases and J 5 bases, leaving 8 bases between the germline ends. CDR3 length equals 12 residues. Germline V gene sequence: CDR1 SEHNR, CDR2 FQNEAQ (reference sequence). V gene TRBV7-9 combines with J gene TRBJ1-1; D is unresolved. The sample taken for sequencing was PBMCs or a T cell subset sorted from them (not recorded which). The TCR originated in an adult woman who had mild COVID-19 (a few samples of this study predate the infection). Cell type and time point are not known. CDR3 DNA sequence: TGTGCCAGCAGCTGGGTTAGGACTGAAGCTTTCTTT. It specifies CASSWVRTEAFF. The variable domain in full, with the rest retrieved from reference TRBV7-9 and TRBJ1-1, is DTGVSQNPRHKITKRGQNVTFRCDPISEHNRLYWYRQTLGQGPEFLTYFQNEAQLEKSRLLSDRFSAERPKGSFSTLEIQRTEQGDSAMYLCASSWVRTEAFFGQGTRLTVV.